This TCR beta chain stems from a study of T-cell reconstitution after alpha-beta-depleted transplantation in children. Whole-study results and caveats: A year had passed since transplant, and T-cell counts and diversity by then came mostly from newly produced T cells. Surviving recipient T cells and thymic progenitors accounted for the high day-60 TCRbeta diversity observed in some patients.

Trimming took 3 bases from V and 7 from J, leaving 10 bases between them. The length of the CDR3 is 12 residues. CDR1 and CDR2 (germline): SQVTM, ANQGSEA. For this clonotype: No antigen is known for it.

Unique molecular identifiers were incorporated when the TCRbeta library was constructed. TCRdb independently ran MiXCR on the PCR reads; one entry per CDR3 protein. The sample records some 310,000 distinct CDR3 sequences, approximately 23% being singletons. This chain uses TRBV29-1 with TRBJ2-1; D uncertain. This sample comprised PBMCs, mostly from graft donor cells, obtained 180 days after TCRalphabeta/CD19-depleted stem cell transplant. This TCR derives from a male patient under 18 who had a stem cell transplant for acute lymphoblastic leukemia, so the T cells may come from the graft donor. The DNA of the CDR3 is TGCAGCGTTGACCCAGAACGGAATGAGCAGTTCTTC. Translating it yields CSVDPERNEQFF.